This entry concerns a single T cell receptor beta chain. Its target is unknown. The source of the sample is a study of cytomegalovirus exposure and HLA in healthy donors. Study-level background: The same platform was used for the 90 to 150 validation repertoires as for the approximately 610 first-cohort repertoires, as reported in a later analysis.

Libraries were prepared by immunoSEQ multiplex PCR; TCRdb keeps only in-frame clonotypes and omits some of them. This table holds some 130,000 clones, approximately 82% found once. Findings and caveats of the study: That first-cohort TCR clusters tended to co-occur in the 120 or so validation repertoires was found in a later analysis.

The CDR3 is 13 amino acids. Trimming removed 3 bases at V and 8 bases at J, with 13 bases between. Germline CDR1 and CDR2: SEHNR and FQNEAQ (reference sequence). The chain uses TRBV7-9 and TRBJ1-2; D gene ambiguous. Sequencing was done on a sample of PBMCs. The TCR was taken from a man aged 30-40 years in good health and CMV-seropositive. CDR3 region: CASSLGAGIGYTF. In nucleotides, the CDR3 is TGTGCCAGCAGCTTGGGAGCGGGAATCGGCTACACCTTC.